These 31 T cell receptor beta chains were sequenced from one sample in a study of blood T cell repertoires in COVID-19 (dated by TCRdb to 2018 to 2020). Libraries were prepared through the immunoSEQ multiplex PCR assay. The table was pulled from immuneACCESS by TCRdb, which kept in-frame rearrangements only. Such tables lose some clones; where checked, under half of the loss comes from unresolved V genes, and the rest has no known cause. The sample table lists approximately 150,000 clones, 84% of them with a count of one. The ten most abundant clones make up approximately 9% of the sample. Specimen: peripheral blood. These receptors were taken from a man younger than 45 with COVID-19, enrolled during active disease.

This clone was seen more than once but under ten times. The chain joins TRBV6-6 to TRBJ1-4; TRBD1 matches 7 bases. Germline values: CDR1 MNHNY, CDR2 SVGAGI (reference sequence). V was pared by 6 bases and J by 0 bases, with 4 bases of the junction left unmatched. The CDR3 is 15 residues long. This CDR3 reads CASSKQGATNEKLFF. The CDR3 DNA sequence: TGTGCCAGCAGCAAGCAGGGGGCAACTAATGAAAAACTGTTTTTT.

V usage is TRBV19 and J usage is TRBJ2-6; no reliable D call. The V gene lost 6 bases and the J gene lost 0 bases, with 15 bases spanning the gap. The CDR3 sequence is 17 residues long. Germline CDR1 is LNHDA and CDR2 is SQIVND (reference sequence). The CDR3 reads CASRVEAWSSGANVLTF. The CDR3 DNA follows: TGTGCCAGTAGGGTCGAAGCCTGGAGCTCTGGGGCCAACGTCCTGACTTTC.

The CDR3 DNA reads as TGTGCCAGCAGCTCATTTCCACAGGGTAGACATCCTTATGGCTACACCTTC. Translated, it gives CASSSFPQGRHPYGYTF. The chain links TRBV7-6 to TRBJ1-2, with D maybe TRBD1 (6 bases). CDR1 and CDR2 (germline): SGHVS, FNYEAQ. This CDR3 comprises 17 residues. Trimming cost V 4 bases and J 5 bases, with 23 bases left between them.

The V call is TRBV6-5, the J call TRBJ2-7, with TRBD1 matching over 9 bases. The CDR3 length is 14 residues. V lost 11 bases to trimming and J lost 4 bases; unmatched junction nucleotides: 12. The germline V gene has CDR1 MNHEY and CDR2 SVGAGI. The chain's CDR3 is CASTDGGQGYEQYF. The CDR3, as DNA: TGTGCCTCCACCGATGGGGGACAGGGTTACGAGCAGTACTTC.

V gene TRBV25-1 combines with J gene TRBJ2-5; D possibly corresponds to TRBD2 (5 bases). This CDR3 spans 13 amino acids. In germline, CDR1 is MGHDK, CDR2 SYGVNS. Trimming took 10 bases from V and 4 from J, leaving 16 bases between them. The CDR3 reads CATQLGGGETQYF. Written as DNA, the CDR3 is TGTGCCACCCAGCTAGGAGGTGGAGAGACCCAGTACTTC.

CDR3 coding DNA: TGTGCCAGCAGCTTAGCAGGGGTCGAGCTGTTTTTT. It yields the protein CASSLAGVELFF. The rearrangement links TRBV13 to TRBJ2-2; the D gene is possibly TRBD1 (6 bases). CDR3 length: 12 residues. Germline CDR1 reads PRHDT; CDR2 reads FYEKMQ (reference sequence). Trimming took off 1 base at V and 11 bases at J, with 8 bases between the two ends.

The J gene is TRBJ2-5, the V gene TRBV2; 9 bases agree with TRBD1. V lost 4 bases to trimming and J lost 2 bases; unmatched junction nucleotides: 2. This CDR3 has 14 residues. Germline V gene sequence: CDR1 SNHLY, CDR2 FYNNEI. The CDR3 sequence: CASSADRGQETQYF. The CDR3 nucleotides read TGTGCCAGCAGTGCCGACAGGGGGCAAGAGACCCAGTACTTC.

CDR3: CASSFGLAGGVKQFF. CDR3 nucleotide sequence: TGTGCCAGCAGTTTCGGACTAGCGGGAGGGGTGAAGCAGTTCTTC. J is TRBJ2-1 and V is TRBV3-1 (or the pseudogene TRBV3-2); 15 nucleotides line up with TRBD2. This CDR3 is built from 15 residues. CDR1 is LGHDT, CDR2 YNNKEL, per germline (reference sequence). V shed 6 bases, J shed 11 bases, and the junction held 8 bases outside the gene matches.

This chain links TRBV5-5 with TRBJ2-7, with TRBD1 as a possible D gene (5 bases). CDR3 size: 13 residues. Germline-derived CDR1 and CDR2 are SGHKS and YYEKEE (reference sequence). Trimming left V 6 bases short and J 2 bases short, with 12 bases between. CDR3 nucleotides: TGTGCCAGCACCCCCGACAGTCCCTACGAGCAGTACTTC. It translates to CASTPDSPYEQYF.

V usage is TRBV27 and J usage is TRBJ2-1; 8 bases fit TRBD1. Germline V gives CDR1 MNHEY, CDR2 SMNVEV (reference sequence). J lost 1 base, V lost 6 bases, and 8 bases had no gene match. This CDR3 is built from 16 residues. The CDR3 region has the DNA TGTGCCAGCAGCCCCACACAGGGGGGTTCCTACAATGAGCAGTTCTTC. It translates to CASSPTQGGSYNEQFF.

The J gene is TRBJ2-1, the V gene TRBV27; the match to TRBD2 covers 12 bases. V lost 5 bases and J lost 4; bases outside the gene matches: 6. The CDR3 is made up of 16 amino acids. Germline V gene lookup returns CDR1 MNHEY and CDR2 SMNVEV (reference sequence). The CDR3 loop reads CASSPGTSGLYNEQFF. As DNA, the CDR3 is TGTGCCAGCAGTCCTGGGACTAGCGGGTTATACAATGAGCAGTTCTTC.

As DNA, the CDR3 is TGTGCCAGTAGTCCCCGCACCCTCGGGAATTCACCCCTCCACTTT. Amino acids: CASSPRTLGNSPLHF. The chain couples TRBV19 to TRBJ1-6; no reliable D call. Germline values: CDR1 LNHDA, CDR2 SQIVND (reference sequence). The V gene lost 5 bases and the J gene lost 7 bases, with 15 bases spanning the gap. The CDR3 spans 15 residues.

In this sample, this clone turned up a few times. This chain links TRBV2 with TRBJ1-1, with D tentatively TRBD1 (5 bases). V lost 3 bases to trimming and J lost 7 bases, with 12 bases between them. The CDR3 is 13 amino acids. CDR1 SNHLY and CDR2 FYNNEI come from the germline V gene. The CDR3 spells CASSDFTTVEAFF. The CDR3 coding sequence is TGTGCCAGCAGTGATTTTACGACAGTTGAAGCTTTCTTT. The full variable domain, in which reference TRBV2 and TRBJ1-1 provide the parts outside the CDR3, is EPEVTQTPSHQVTQMGQEVILRCVPISNHLYFYWYRQILGQKVEFLVSFYNNEISEKSEIFDDQFSVERPDGSNFTLKIRSTKLEDSAMYFCASSDFTTVEAFFGQGTRLTVV.

The rearrangement links TRBV28 to TRBJ1-1; D gene uncertain. Germline V lookup: CDR1 MDHEN, CDR2 SYDVKM. Trimming left V 2 bases short and J 9 bases short, with 13 bases between. This CDR3 is 13 amino acids long. The DNA of the CDR3 is TGTGCCAGCAGTTTACTTCCGGGAGCTCAAGCTTTCTTT. As protein: CASSLLPGAQAFF. Supplemented by reference TRBV28 and TRBJ1-1, the full variable domain reads DVKVTQSSRYLVKRTGEKVFLECVQDMDHENMFWYRQDPGLGLRLIYFSYDVKMKEKGDIPEGYSVSREKKERFSLILESASTNQTSMYLCASSLLPGAQAFFGQGTRLTVV.

As concerns this clone: An end of the junction does not agree with germline; a read error may underlie this. The CDR3 protein is CAISESDSGPISF. The CDR3, as DNA: TGTGCCATCAGTGAGTCCGATTCAGGGCCTATTTCGTTC. The rearrangement links TRBV10-3 to TRBJ1-2; D is perhaps TRBD1 (5 bases). The CDR3 spans 13 residues. Germline CDR1 and CDR2: ENHRY and SYGVKD.

V usage is TRBV12-5 and J usage is TRBJ1-5; 7 bases agree with TRBD1. The CDR3 is 15 amino acids. Germline V lookup: CDR1 LGHNT, CDR2 FRNRAP. With 2 bases clipped from V and 4 bases from J, the junction kept 5 bases outside the gene matches. CDR3 protein: CASGLTGEENQPQHF. For the CDR3, the DNA is TGTGCTAGTGGTTTGACAGGGGAGGAGAATCAGCCCCAGCATTTT.

This CDR3 is CASSSGETGSNQPQHF. Written as DNA, the CDR3 is TGTGCCAGCTCATCGGGGGAGACGGGTAGCAATCAGCCCCAGCATTTT. The chain has TRBV18 and TRBJ1-5; maybe TRBD1 (5 bases). The germline V and J ends were trimmed by 5 bases and 0 bases, with 14 bases remaining between them. CDR1 and CDR2 (germline): KGHSH, LQKENI. The CDR3 extends over 16 amino acids.

This clone is a singleton in its sample. This chain uses TRBV28 with TRBJ2-1; 8 positions agree with TRBD1. The junction had 4 bases not matched to a gene; V was cut back by 7 bases and J by 2 bases. The CDR3 is made up of 14 amino acids. Germline V gene data show CDR1 as MDHEN and CDR2 as SYDVKM. In nucleotides, the CDR3 is TGTGCCAGCACCCCAGGGGGCACCTACAATGAGCAGTTCTTC. Translated, it gives CASTPGGTYNEQFF.

The chain employs TRBV29-1 and TRBJ2-7; tentatively, D is TRBD2 (6 bases). CDR1 is SQVTM and CDR2 is ANQGSEA in the germline V gene. The CDR3 has 15 amino acids. V lost 6 bases and J 6 bases, leaving 24 bases between the germline ends. The CDR3 reads CSVNGGADWGSEQYF. In nucleotides, the CDR3 is TGCAGCGTGAACGGAGGGGCAGATTGGGGGAGCGAGCAGTACTTC.

This chain joins TRBV14 and TRBJ2-5; a weak D match, TRBD2 (6 bases). V lost 3 bases and J 2 bases, leaving 10 bases between the germline ends. There are 14 residues in the CDR3. Germline CDR1 and CDR2: SGHDN and FVKESK. CDR3 in DNA: TGTGCCAGCAGCCAGCGGGGCACTCAAGAGACCCAGTACTTC. Residues: CASSQRGTQETQYF. Drawing the rest from reference TRBV14 and TRBJ2-5, the complete variable domain is EAGVTQFPSHSVIEKGQTVTLRCDPISGHDNLYWYRRVMGKEIKFLLHFVKESKQDESGMPNNRFLAERTGGTYSTLKVQPAELEDSGVYFCASSQRGTQETQYFGPGTRLLVL.

The V gene is TRBV30, the J gene TRBJ1-1; D may be TRBD1 (5 bases). Germline values: CDR1 GTSNPN, CDR2 SVGIG (reference sequence). The CDR3 extends over 13 amino acids. Trimming shortened V by 0 bases and J by 11 bases, and 16 bases separated the two germline ends. The CDR3, as DNA: TGTGCCTGGAGTGTAAGGGGACCGGGGGACGCTTTCTTT. Translation gives CAWSVRGPGDAFF.

This clone has only one observation. The CDR3 is CASSSPGGTGSYEQYF. CDR3 nucleotides: TGTGCCAGCAGTTCCCCCGGGGGGACAGGGTCCTACGAGCAGTACTTC. The chain employs TRBV27 and TRBJ2-7, with 9 nucleotides matching TRBD1. The CDR3 has 16 residues. Trimming cost V 4 bases and J 1 base; bases outside gene matches: 8. Per germline, CDR1 MNHEY and CDR2 SMNVEV (reference sequence).

This clone has only one observation. This sequence joins TRBV2 and TRBJ1-4; D is uncertain. Germline loops: CDR1 SNHLY, CDR2 FYNNEI. This CDR3 has 11 residues. V was cut by 5 bases and J by 7 bases, with 5 bases left in between. The CDR3 coding sequence is TGTGCCAGCAGTACGGGTGAAAAACTGTTTTTT. Its protein is CASSTGEKLFF.

This clone was picked up one time. The chain joins TRBV10-3 to TRBJ2-2; 8 nucleotides line up with TRBD2. CDR1 is ENHRY, CDR2 SYGVKD, per germline. There are 18 residues in the CDR3. The V gene end was trimmed by 3 bases and the J gene end by 0 bases; junction bases not matched to a gene: 9. The CDR3 DNA reads as TGTGCCATCAGTGAAAGGGCGGGGGGCAGAGCGAACACCGGGGAGCTGTTTTTT. Translation gives CAISERAGGRANTGELFF.

This clone was seen once. The chain couples TRBV24-1 to TRBJ1-2, with D possibly matching TRBD1 (6 bases). V was shortened by 2 bases and J by 7 bases, with 13 bases between the two germline ends. Germline CDR1 and CDR2: KGHDR and SFDVKD. The CDR3 contains 14 residues. In DNA, the CDR3 is TGTGCCACCAGTGATTCTGAAGGGGGGGGTGGCTACACCTTC. This sequence encodes CATSDSEGGGGYTF.

The chain combines TRBV7-2 with TRBJ2-1; TRBD2 aligns across 9 bases. Germline V CDR1 and CDR2: SGHTA, FQGNSA. This CDR3 has 16 residues. Unmatched junction bases numbered 5, after V lost 1 base and J lost 4 bases. CDR3: CASSLVSGSGYNEQFF. CDR3 DNA sequence: TGTGCCAGCAGCTTAGTTAGCGGGAGTGGGTACAATGAGCAGTTCTTC.

The CDR3 spells CASTQGQGALGNQPQHF. The CDR3 DNA reads TGTGCCAGTACCCAGGGACAGGGGGCGCTTGGCAATCAGCCCCAGCATTTT. This chain joins TRBV19 and TRBJ1-5; TRBD1 agrees at 12 bases. The CDR3 spans 17 residues. The trim removed 7 bases at V and 2 bases at J, leaving 9 bases unmatched. Germline V CDR1 and CDR2: LNHDA, SQIVND (reference sequence).

Notes on this clone: This probably arose from a read error, given a far larger clone one base away. The sample carries other DNA sequences with the same CDR3. The chain employs TRBV6-4 and TRBJ2-3; the match to TRBD2 covers 11 bases. The CDR3 is 14 residues long. Germline values: CDR1 MRHNA, CDR2 SNTAGT. J lost 3 bases, V lost 4 bases, and 0 bases had no gene match. The CDR3 is CASSGTSGTDTQYF. The DNA for the CDR3 is TGTGCCAGCAGTGGGACTAGCGGGACAGATACGCAGTATTTT.

The CDR3 region has the DNA TGTGCCAGCAGTCAAACAGGGGGTTATGGCTACACCTTC. It translates to CASSQTGGYGYTF. The chain combines TRBV12-3 or TRBV12-4 with TRBJ1-2; TRBD1 matches at 8 bases. V lost 5 bases and J lost 5; bases outside the gene matches: 4. The CDR3 has 13 residues.

J is TRBJ2-1 and V is TRBV27, with TRBD1 identical over 9 bases. Germline trimming cut 7 bases from V and 2 bases from J; bases unmatched to any gene: 3. Germline CDR1 reads MNHEY; CDR2 reads SMNVEV (reference sequence). The CDR3 runs 14 residues. The chain's CDR3 is CASKDRGAYNEQFF. CDR3 coding DNA: TGTGCCAGCAAGGACAGGGGAGCCTACAATGAGCAGTTCTTC.

The chain joins TRBV19 to TRBJ2-7; D is uncertain. V was shortened by 0 bases and J by 5 bases, with 11 bases between the two germline ends. The CDR3 is made up of 14 amino acids. Germline CDR1 and CDR2: LNHDA and SQIVND (reference sequence). The CDR3 bases are TGTGCCAGTAGTATAGATCGGAGAGGTAACGAGCAGTACTTC. It encodes CASSIDRRGNEQYF.